Detailed here is one T cell receptor (beta chain). Assay: immunoSEQ multiplex PCR; the TCRdb copy retains only in-frame clones and omits some. The sample includes a few hundred thousand clones, approximately 85% seen only once; the top ten take around 3%. The data were obtained in a study of blood T cell repertoires in COVID-19. Study background: The study drew acute and convalescent COVID-19 samples from the United States, Italy and Spain. PBMCs, B-cell-depleted T cells, or T cells provided the cDNA or gDNA that made up the material.

The CDR3 runs to 13 residues. From germline, CDR1 is LNHDA and CDR2 SQIVND (reference sequence). V lost 6 bases, J lost 5 bases, and 13 bases lay in between. The J gene is TRBJ2-5, the V gene TRBV19, with D hard to call. This TCR was recovered from a man in his forties or fifties who had recovered from COVID-19. The sample consisted of peripheral blood. Here the CDR3 DNA reads TGTGCCAGTAGCCCAGTATCCTTCGAGACCCAGTACTTC. Protein sequence: CASSPVSFETQYF.